The next 2 T cell receptor beta chains were all read from a single sample in a study of cytomegalovirus exposure and HLA in healthy donors. Vbeta (60) and Jbeta (13) primers were used in the PCR. Assay used: immunoSEQ multiplex PCR; TCRdb lists only in-frame clones, some missing. Of some 150,000 clones in the sample, about two thirds were seen once. Sequences were obtained from PBMCs. The receptors derive from a man aged 50 to 59 in good health and CMV-seropositive.

This sequence joins TRBV27 and TRBJ2-5; D remains ambiguous. CDR1 is MNHEY, CDR2 SMNVEV, per germline (reference sequence). Trimming removed 3 bases from V and 1 base from J, with 9 bases in between. CDR3 length: 14 residues. The CDR3, as DNA: TGTGCCAGCAGTTTCCGTGCTAGCCAAGAGACCCAGTACTTC. It translates to CASSFRASQETQYF.

The V and J genes are TRBV7-2 and TRBJ1-2, with 8 bases that match TRBD1. The CDR3 totals 14 residues. Germline CDR1 and CDR2: SGHTA and FQGNSA. J gave up 8 bases and V 8 bases, and 13 bases lay outside the gene matches. For the CDR3, the DNA is TGTGCCAGCGGCTCGGGACAGGAGGTGCGGGGCTACACCTTC. It encodes CASGSGQEVRGYTF.